Presented here are 31 T cell receptor beta chains from one specimen sequenced in a study of T cells in Graves' hyperthyroidism and ophthalmopathy. Regions amplified from RNA transcripts were the TCR beta CDR3 regions. First-round RT-PCR targeting the TCR CDR3 was performed with the HTBI primer set. TCRdb itself ran the multiplex PCR reads through MiXCR, one entry per CDR3 protein. The table lists about 420,000 distinct CDR3 sequences, roughly 14% of them singletons. Input material: blood. The receptors stem from a young woman with Graves' hyperthyroidism.

This clonotype was picked up many times. The gene calls are TRBV7-2 and TRBJ1-2, with a weak D call TRBD1 (5 bases). Trimming removed 5 bases from V and 8 bases from J, with 18 bases in between. The CDR3 is made up of 14 amino acids. The germline gives CDR1 SGHTA, CDR2 FQGNSA. The CDR3 here is CASSLGTQERGYTF. The CDR3 region has the DNA TGTGCCAGCAGCCTAGGGACCCAGGAACGAGGCTACACCTTC.

Ten or more counts support this clonotype. The CDR3 protein is CASSYSRGGALAGYTF. CDR3 sequence (DNA): TGTGCCAGCAGTTACTCGAGAGGGGGAGCCTTGGCTGGCTACACCTTC. The rearrangement uses TRBV6-6 and TRBJ1-2, with D tentatively TRBD1 (6 bases). The CDR3 consists of 16 residues. Trimming cost V 0 bases and J 7 bases, with 18 bases left between them. Germline CDR1 is MNHNY and CDR2 is SVGAGI (reference sequence).

This clonotype was seen more than once but under ten times. V and J are TRBV6-1 and TRBJ2-7, with D perhaps assigned TRBD1 or TRBD2 (5 bases each). The length of the CDR3 is 15 residues. The ends were cut back, 5 bases at V and 9 bases at J, with 23 bases in the middle. The germline gives CDR1 MNHNS, CDR2 SASEGT. For the CDR3, the DNA is TGTGCCAGCAGTCCGATACACCGGGACCTGGAGAGGCAGTACTTC. It codes for CASSPIHRDLERQYF.

This clonotype was recorded many times. The chain employs TRBV6-1 and TRBJ1-5; TRBD1 aligns across 8 bases. V lost 6 bases to trimming and J lost 0 bases; unmatched junction nucleotides: 4. Germline assignment: CDR1 MNHNS and CDR2 SASEGT. The CDR3 is 15 amino acids. The CDR3: CASSRDRYSNQPQHF. CDR3 DNA sequence: TGTGCCAGCAGCCGGGACAGGTATAGCAATCAGCCCCAGCATTTT.

At least ten counts were recorded for this clonotype. The chain couples TRBV18 to TRBJ2-5; TRBD1 matches at 10 bases. J lost 4 bases, V lost 4 bases, and 6 bases had no gene match. Looked up from germline, CDR1 is KGHSH and CDR2 is LQKENI. CDR3 size: 15 residues. CDR3 residues: CASSQGTGVSETQYF. CDR3 nucleotides: TGTGCCAGCTCACAGGGGACAGGGGTGTCAGAGACCCAGTACTTC.

This clonotype was seen ten or more times. CDR3 region: CASSQDATQSSSYNEQFF. In DNA, the CDR3 is TGTGCCAGCAGCCAGGACGCGACCCAGTCGAGCTCCTACAATGAGCAGTTCTTC. The chain employs TRBV5-8 and TRBJ2-1; D remains ambiguous. Germline CDR1 is SGHTS and CDR2 is YDEGEE. The ends were cut back, 4 bases at V and 0 bases at J, with 20 bases in the middle. This CDR3 comprises 18 residues. Full variable domain (missing parts from reference TRBV5-8 and TRBJ2-1): EAGVTQSPTHLIKTRGQQATLRCSPISGHTSVYWYQQALGLGLQFLLWYDEGEERNRGNFPPRFSGRQFPNYSSELNVNALELEDSALYLCASSQDATQSSSYNEQFFGPGTRLTVL.

This clonotype has at least ten counts. J is TRBJ1-2 and V is TRBV7-2; D is undetermined. Germline assignment: CDR1 SGHTA and CDR2 FQGNSA. The V end was cut by 2 bases, the J end by 7 bases, with 11 bases between. This CDR3 contains 13 residues. CDR3: CASSLRLGSGYTF. CDR3 nucleotide sequence: TGTGCCAGCAGCTTACGACTGGGCTCTGGCTACACCTTC.

This clonotype has at least ten counts. J is TRBJ1-2 and V is TRBV5-1, with D unclear. The germline V gene has CDR1 SGHRS and CDR2 YFSETQ. The germline V and J ends were trimmed by 4 bases and 4 bases, with 17 bases remaining between them. The CDR3 is 15 residues long. The CDR3 region has the DNA TGCGCCAGCAGCCCGAGACAATACTCTTCCTATGGCTACACCTTC. Amino acids: CASSPRQYSSYGYTF.

This clonotype was seen ten or more times. This chain links TRBV6-2 or TRBV6-3 with TRBJ2-1; 11 bases match TRBD2. The trim removed 0 bases at V and 8 bases at J, leaving 15 bases unmatched. The length of the CDR3 is 19 residues. Germline V gene sequence: CDR1 MNHEY, CDR2 SVGEGT. CDR3 nucleotide sequence: TGTGCCAGCAGTTACTCTTCAACCCCACTAGCGGGAGAACTCGATGAGCAGTTCTTC. Amino acids: CASSYSSTPLAGELDEQFF.

Ten or more counts support this clonotype. The chain links TRBV5-1 to TRBJ1-1; TRBD1 agrees at 7 bases. Germline V gene data show CDR1 as SGHRS and CDR2 as YFSETQ. The CDR3 extends over 15 amino acids. V shed 0 bases, J shed 1 base, and the junction held 3 bases outside the gene matches. CDR3 protein: CASSLGQGGNTEAFF. The DNA of the CDR3 is TGCGCCAGCAGCTTGGGGCAGGGGGGGAACACTGAAGCTTTCTTT. Supplemented by reference TRBV5-1 and TRBJ1-1, the full variable domain reads KAGVTQTPRYLIKTRGQQVTLSCSPISGHRSVSWYQQTPGQGLQFLFEYFSETQRNKGNFPGRFSGRQFSNSRSEMNVSTLELGDSALYLCASSLGQGGNTEAFFGQGTRLTVV.

The gene calls are TRBV4-1 and TRBJ1-2, with unresolved D. Germline V gene data show CDR1 as MGHRA and CDR2 as YSYEKL. CDR3 length: 13 residues. V lost 2 bases and J lost 5, with 9 bases in between. CDR3: CASSQKVGYGYTF. The DNA for the CDR3 is TGCGCCAGCAGCCAAAAAGTCGGTTATGGCTACACCTTC.

The gene calls are TRBV3-1 and TRBJ1-2; D remains unclear. This CDR3 region has 13 residues. CDR1 is LGHDT and CDR2 is YNNKEL in the germline V gene (reference sequence). The V end lost 0 bases, the J end lost 2 bases, and 4 bases lay between the germline ends. The chain's CDR3 is CASSQDHNYGYTF. In DNA, the CDR3 is TGTGCCAGCAGCCAAGATCACAACTATGGCTACACCTTC. Using reference TRBV3-1 and TRBJ1-2 for the parts outside the CDR3, the full variable domain is DTAVSQTPKYLVTQMGNDKSIKCEQNLGHDTMYWYKQDSKKFLKIMFSYNNKELIINETVPNRFSPKSPDKAHLNLHINSLELGDSAVYFCASSQDHNYGYTFGSGTRLTVV.

As to this clonotype: It may be a read error: a sequence one base away is much more abundant. The V gene is TRBV30, the J gene TRBJ1-3; the D is unclear. Per the germline V gene, CDR1 is GTSNPN and CDR2 is SVGIG (reference sequence). The ends were cut back, 4 bases at V and 1 base at J, with 14 bases in the middle. The CDR3 covers 15 residues. The DNA of the CDR3 is TGTGCCTGGATGAAGGACGCCTGTTCTGGAAACACCATATATTTT. It encodes CAWMKDACSGNTIYF.

The CDR3 DNA follows: TGTGCCAGCAAATCACAGGGATACACCGGGGAGCTGTTTTTT. This gives the protein CASKSQGYTGELFF. This chain connects TRBV2 to TRBJ2-2, with D maybe TRBD1 (6 bases). The germline V gene has CDR1 SNHLY and CDR2 FYNNEI. V was shortened by 7 bases and J by 3 bases, with 12 bases between the two germline ends. The CDR3 has 14 residues.

This clonotype came up a few times. This chain uses TRBV14 with TRBJ2-1; D could derive from TRBD1 or TRBD2 (6 bases each). Per germline, CDR1 SGHDN and CDR2 FVKESK. The germline V and J ends were trimmed by 1 base and 8 bases, with 21 bases remaining between them. The CDR3 runs 17 residues. CDR3 region: CASSQVGWRGNRHEQFF. DNA of the CDR3: TGTGCCAGCAGCCAAGTGGGATGGAGGGGGAACAGGCATGAGCAGTTCTTC.

This clonotype was observed at least ten times. The chain uses TRBV28 and TRBJ2-7; D possibly matches TRBD1 or TRBD2 (5 bases each). The CDR3 contains 15 residues. V lost 5 bases and J 3 bases, leaving 17 bases between the germline ends. Looked up from germline, CDR1 is MDHEN and CDR2 is SYDVKM. Here the CDR3 DNA reads TGTGCCAGCAGTCCACTCCGCCCGGGGCACTACGAGCAGTACTTC. It codes for CASSPLRPGHYEQYF.

The chain combines TRBV6-1 with TRBJ1-1, with TRBD1 matching over 8 bases. CDR1 and CDR2 (germline): MNHNS, SASEGT. There are 12 residues in the CDR3. The CDR3 here is CAGTGTGTEAFF. In DNA form, the CDR3 reads TGTGCAGGGACAGGAACAGGGACTGAAGCTTTCTTT.

Many counts were recorded for this clonotype. The chain couples TRBV7-3 to TRBJ2-1; possibly TRBD2 for D (5 bases). This CDR3 has 13 amino acids. Deletions cut 4 bases from V and 5 bases from J, with 9 bases between. The germline CDR1 and CDR2 sequences are SGHTA and FQGTGA. The CDR3 loop is CASSSTRDNEQFF. Written as DNA, the CDR3 is TGTGCCAGCAGCTCAACTAGGGACAATGAGCAGTTCTTC.

This clonotype was observed many times. The chain couples TRBV5-1 to TRBJ1-1, with D possibly matching TRBD1 (6 bases). Trimming took 4 bases from V and 1 from J, leaving 11 bases between them. Per germline, CDR1 SGHRS and CDR2 YFSETQ. CDR3 length: 14 amino acids. CDR3 DNA: TGCGCCAGCAGCCAAGGACAGCCGAACACTGAAGCTTTCTTT. It encodes CASSQGQPNTEAFF.

In this sample, this clonotype turned up a few times. The V and J genes are TRBV4-1 and TRBJ2-7, with D possibly being TRBD1 (5 bases). This CDR3 has 14 residues. The V and J ends lost 2 bases and 3 bases respectively, with 11 bases between them. Germline CDR1 is MGHRA and CDR2 is YSYEKL. The CDR3 nucleotides read TGCGCCAGCAGCCAAATGAGGACAATCTACGAGCAGTACTTC. The encoded protein is CASSQMRTIYEQYF.

This chain connects TRBV2 to TRBJ2-7; tentative D call: TRBD1 (6 bases). Germline V gives CDR1 SNHLY, CDR2 FYNNEI. Trimming took 3 bases from V and 2 from J, leaving 14 bases between them. The CDR3 consists of 15 residues. The CDR3 DNA follows: TGTGCCAGCAGTGATCGGGACAACCGTGCCTACGAGCAGTACTTC. Encoded protein: CASSDRDNRAYEQYF.

This clonotype appeared many times. The chain has TRBV7-9 and TRBJ2-3; 9 nucleotides match TRBD1. Losses at the gene ends were 0 bases for V and 5 bases for J; bases not matched to a gene: 3. This CDR3 comprises 15 residues. Per the germline V gene, CDR1 is SEHNR and CDR2 is FQNEAQ (reference sequence). The CDR3, as DNA: TGTGCCAGCAGCTTAGCACAGGGGGCCAAAGATACGCAGTATTTT. Its protein product is CASSLAQGAKDTQYF.

Many counts were recorded for this clonotype. The rearrangement joins TRBV6-1 to TRBJ2-7, with D possibly being TRBD1 or TRBD2 (5 bases each). V was trimmed by 8 bases and J by 7 bases, leaving 21 bases between them. Germline assignment: CDR1 MNHNS and CDR2 SASEGT. There are 14 residues in the CDR3. The CDR3 coding sequence is TGTGCCAGCGGGGACCCGGGACGTGTGGGAGAGCAGTACTTC. This translates into CASGDPGRVGEQYF.

This clonotype was found once. A much larger clone lies one base from this, so it may be a read error. The V and J genes are TRBV9 and TRBJ1-3; D is ambiguous. Germline CDR1 and CDR2: SGDLS and YYNGEE. Trimming left V 3 bases short and J 0 bases short, with 7 bases between. This CDR3 is built from 14 residues. The CDR3 bases are TGTGCCAGCAGCGCCAGGATCTCTGGAAACACCATATATTTT. The encoded protein is CASSARISGNTIYF.

Only a few counts were recorded for this clonotype. The V call is TRBV5-4, the J call TRBJ1-4; D gene uncertain. CDR3 length: 16 residues. The germline gives CDR1 SGHNT, CDR2 YYREEE (reference sequence). V shed 0 bases and J shed 10 bases, with 19 bases lying between them. CDR3 loop: CASSLAIGAQNGKLFF. DNA for the CDR3: TGTGCCAGCAGCTTGGCCATAGGCGCCCAGAACGGAAAACTGTTTTTT.

There are many counts of this clonotype. The CDR3 DNA follows: TGCGCCAGCAGCTTGGACAGTCTGGGTTCACCCCTCCACTTT. It translates to CASSLDSLGSPLHF. The chain is built from TRBV5-1 and TRBJ1-6; the D is unclear. This CDR3 comprises 14 residues. Trimming stripped 0 bases from V and 9 bases from J, with 10 bases between. Per germline, CDR1 SGHRS and CDR2 YFSETQ.

This clonotype has just a few counts. V gene TRBV7-9 combines with J gene TRBJ1-5; D is unclear. The CDR3 length is 16 residues. CDR1 is SEHNR, CDR2 FQNEAQ, per germline (reference sequence). Trimming cost V 4 bases and J 0 bases, with 13 bases left between them. This CDR3 reads CASSSPFGPSNQPQHF. The CDR3 DNA sequence: TGTGCCAGCAGCTCGCCTTTTGGCCCTAGCAATCAGCCCCAGCATTTT.

This clonotype was seen a handful of times. The chain couples TRBV15 to TRBJ2-1, with 7 bases aligning to TRBD2. This CDR3 has 17 residues. Germline CDR1 LNHNV, CDR2 YYDKDF (reference sequence). After removal of 3 bases from V and 0 bases from J, the junction contained 8 bases not matched to a gene. CDR3 nucleotides: TGTGCCACCAGCAGGGCTAGCGGAACCTTCTCCTACAATGAGCAGTTCTTC. Its translation is CATSRASGTFSYNEQFF.

Only a few counts were recorded for this clonotype. The chain couples TRBV2 to TRBJ1-4; D not certain. The CDR3 has 13 residues. The V end was cut by 3 bases, the J end by 0 bases, with 2 bases between. Germline assignment: CDR1 SNHLY and CDR2 FYNNEI. This chain's CDR3 is CASSDTTNEKLFF. CDR3 coding DNA: TGTGCCAGCAGTGATACAACTAATGAAAAACTGTTTTTT.

This chain links TRBV5-4 with TRBJ2-3, with 12 bases matching TRBD2. Germline values: CDR1 SGHNT, CDR2 YYREEE (reference sequence). The CDR3 totals 17 residues. The V and J ends lost 3 bases and 4 bases, in that order; junction bases with no gene match: 9. This chain's CDR3 is CASSSPSGGEVSDTQYF. The DNA for the CDR3 is TGTGCCAGCAGCTCGCCTAGCGGGGGGGAGGTCTCAGATACGCAGTATTTT.

This clonotype appeared many times. The V and J genes are TRBV11-3 and TRBJ2-1, with a tentative D call TRBD2 (6 bases). Germline V gene sequence: CDR1 SGHNT, CDR2 YENEEA. Trimming removed 4 bases at V and 8 bases at J, with 18 bases between. CDR3 length equals 15 residues. CDR3 in amino acids: CASSSGGWYSDEQFF. Written as DNA, the CDR3 is TGTGCCAGCAGCTCCGGGGGATGGTACTCTGATGAGCAGTTCTTC.